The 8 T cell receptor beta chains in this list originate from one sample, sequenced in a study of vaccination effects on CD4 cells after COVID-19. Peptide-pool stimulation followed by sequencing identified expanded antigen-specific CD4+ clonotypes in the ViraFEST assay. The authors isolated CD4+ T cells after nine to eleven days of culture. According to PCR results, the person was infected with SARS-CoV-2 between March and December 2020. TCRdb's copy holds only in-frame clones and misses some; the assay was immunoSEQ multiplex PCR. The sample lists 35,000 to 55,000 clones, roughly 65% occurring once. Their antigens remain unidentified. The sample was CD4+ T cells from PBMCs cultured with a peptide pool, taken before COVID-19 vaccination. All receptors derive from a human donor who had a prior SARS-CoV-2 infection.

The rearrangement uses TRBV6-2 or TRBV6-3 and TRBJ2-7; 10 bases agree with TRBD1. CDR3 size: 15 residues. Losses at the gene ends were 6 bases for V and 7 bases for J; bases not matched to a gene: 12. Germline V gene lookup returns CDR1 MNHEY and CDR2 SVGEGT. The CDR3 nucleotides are TGTGCCAGCAGCCGAACGCGACAGGGGGCGGGGGAGCAGTACTTC. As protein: CASSRTRQGAGEQYF.

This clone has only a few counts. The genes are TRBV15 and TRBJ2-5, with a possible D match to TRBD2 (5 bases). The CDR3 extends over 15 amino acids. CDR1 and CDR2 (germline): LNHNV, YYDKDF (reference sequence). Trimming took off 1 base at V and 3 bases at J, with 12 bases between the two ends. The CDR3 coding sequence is TGTGCCACCAGCAGAGGACTAAAGAGTGAAGAGACCCAGTACTTC. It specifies CATSRGLKSEETQYF.

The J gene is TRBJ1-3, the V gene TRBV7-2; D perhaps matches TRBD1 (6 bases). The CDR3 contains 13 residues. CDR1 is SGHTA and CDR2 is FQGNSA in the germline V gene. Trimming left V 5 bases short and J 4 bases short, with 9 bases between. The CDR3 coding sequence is TGTGCCAGCAGCACCGACAGGGGAAACACCATATATTTT. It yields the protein CASSTDRGNTIYF.

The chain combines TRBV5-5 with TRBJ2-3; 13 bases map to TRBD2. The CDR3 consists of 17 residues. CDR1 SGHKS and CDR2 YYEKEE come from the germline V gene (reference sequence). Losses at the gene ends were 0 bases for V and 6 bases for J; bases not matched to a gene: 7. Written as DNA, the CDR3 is TGTGCCAGCAGCTTGGGACGGACTAGCGGGAGCTACGATACGCAGTATTTT. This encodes CASSLGRTSGSYDTQYF.

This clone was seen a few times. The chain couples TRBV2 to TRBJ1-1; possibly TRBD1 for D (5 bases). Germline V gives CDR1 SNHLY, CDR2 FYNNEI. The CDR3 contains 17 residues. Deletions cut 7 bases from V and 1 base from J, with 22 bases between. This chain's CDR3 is CASIFWRHQGGNTEAFF. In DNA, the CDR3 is TGTGCCAGCATTTTCTGGCGGCATCAGGGTGGGAACACTGAAGCTTTCTTT. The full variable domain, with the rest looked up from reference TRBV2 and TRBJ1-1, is EPEVTQTPSHQVTQMGQEVILRCVPISNHLYFYWYRQILGQKVEFLVSFYNNEISEKSEIFDDQFSVERPDGSNFTLKIRSTKLEDSAMYFCASIFWRHQGGNTEAFFGQGTRLTVV.

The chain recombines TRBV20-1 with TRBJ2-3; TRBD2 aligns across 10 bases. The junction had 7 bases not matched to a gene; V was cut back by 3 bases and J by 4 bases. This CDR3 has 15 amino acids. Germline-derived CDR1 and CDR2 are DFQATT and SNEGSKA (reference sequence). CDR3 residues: CSASTGLASPDTQYF. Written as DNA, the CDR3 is TGCAGTGCTAGTACGGGACTAGCGTCGCCAGATACGCAGTATTTT.

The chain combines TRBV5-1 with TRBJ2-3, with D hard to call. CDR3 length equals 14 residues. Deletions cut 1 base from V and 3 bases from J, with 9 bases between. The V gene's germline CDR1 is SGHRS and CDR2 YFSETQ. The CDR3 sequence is CASSLSSRTDTQYF. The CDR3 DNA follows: TGCGCCAGCAGCTTGAGCAGCAGAACAGATACGCAGTATTTT.

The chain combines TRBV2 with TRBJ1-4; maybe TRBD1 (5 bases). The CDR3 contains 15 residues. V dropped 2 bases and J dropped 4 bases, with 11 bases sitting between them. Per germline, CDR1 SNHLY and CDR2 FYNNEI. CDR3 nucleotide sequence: TGTGCCAGCAGTGAATGGGGGACCGTTAATGAAAAACTGTTTTTT. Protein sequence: CASSEWGTVNEKLFF.